The 27 T cell receptor beta chains in this list originate from one sample, sequenced in a study of PD-1 blockade in classical Hodgkin lymphoma. Following autologous stem cell transplantation, relapse occurred in every patient, and exposure to brentuximab vedotin varied. Some clones are missing from TCRdb's copy, which holds only in-frame ones; the method was immunoSEQ multiplex PCR. The sample carries over 85,000 clones, more than 80% recorded once. The sequences come from peripheral blood mononuclear cells (PBMCs), collected before the second cycle of nivolumab. These receptors originate from a human donor with classical Hodgkin lymphoma.

This clone was observed a few times. The sample contains more than one DNA sequence encoding this CDR3. This chain links TRBV10-3 with TRBJ2-7; no clear D. The germline CDR1 and CDR2 sequences are ENHRY and SYGVKD. Trimming left V 2 bases short and J 3 bases short, with 5 bases between. CDR3 length: 12 amino acids. The CDR3: CAISETGYEQYF. The DNA for the CDR3 is TGTGCCATCAGTGAGACGGGCTACGAGCAGTACTTC.

This chain connects TRBV5-1 to TRBJ2-7; the match to TRBD2 covers 11 bases. CDR3 length: 13 residues. CDR1 SGHRS and CDR2 YFSETQ come from the germline V gene. V was clipped by 4 bases and J by 6 bases; unmatched bases: 3. In DNA, the CDR3 is TGCGCCAGCAGCCCCACTAGCGGGAGCGAGCAGTACTTC. Encoded protein: CASSPTSGSEQYF.

The chain is built from TRBV6-1 and TRBJ2-7; D unresolved. Germline V lookup: CDR1 MNHNS, CDR2 SASEGT. The CDR3 covers 11 residues. V dropped 5 bases and J dropped 7 bases, with 9 bases sitting between them. CDR3 sequence (DNA): TGTGCCAGCAGTTCCGGGTGGGAGCAGTACTTC. It encodes CASSSGWEQYF.

The CDR3 is CASSPLTGLETQYF. The DNA of the CDR3 is TGTGCCAGCAGTCCATTGACAGGGTTAGAGACCCAGTACTTC. The chain joins TRBV6-5 to TRBJ2-5, with 7 bases aligning to TRBD1. J gave up 4 bases and V 5 bases, and 7 bases lay outside the gene matches. The length of the CDR3 is 14 residues. CDR1 is MNHEY, CDR2 SVGAGI, per germline.

In this sample, this clone turned up a few times. The rearrangement links TRBV4-1 to TRBJ1-1, with a tentative D call TRBD1 (6 bases). The germline V gene encodes CDR1 MGHRA and CDR2 YSYEKL. The V end lost 2 bases, the J end lost 5 bases, and 12 bases lay between the germline ends. This CDR3 spans 14 amino acids. CDR3 DNA sequence: TGCGCCAGCAGCCAATCCACAGGGCGAACTGAAGCTTTCTTT. It codes for CASSQSTGRTEAFF.

V is TRBV29-1 and J is TRBJ2-5; TRBD1 is a possible D gene (5 bases). Per the germline V gene, CDR1 is SQVTM and CDR2 is ANQGSEA. Trimming removed 6 bases at V and 5 bases at J, with 13 bases between. There are 12 residues in the CDR3. Here the CDR3 DNA reads TGCAGCGTAACCGACAGTTCCGAGACCCAGTACTTC. This translates into CSVTDSSETQYF. The variable domain in full, with the rest retrieved from reference TRBV29-1 and TRBJ2-5, is SAVISQKPSRDICQRGTSLTIQCQVDSQVTMMFWYRQQPGQSLTLIATANQGSEATYESGFVIDKFPISRPNLTFSTLTVSNMSPEDSSIYLCSVTDSSETQYFGPGTRLLVL.

This clone appeared once. The chain employs TRBV9 and TRBJ2-7, with 7 bases that match TRBD1. The CDR3 extends over 14 amino acids. The V gene's germline CDR1 is SGDLS and CDR2 YYNGEE. V was pared by 5 bases and J by 3 bases, with 8 bases of the junction left unmatched. In DNA, the CDR3 is TGTGCCAGCAGTTTAACAGGGGCGAGCTACGAGCAGTACTTC. It yields the protein CASSLTGASYEQYF.

CDR3 nucleotides: TGTGCCACAAAAGCGGGACAGGGAAATCAGCCCCAGCATTTT. Its translation: CATKAGQGNQPQHF. The chain couples TRBV19 to TRBJ1-5, with 9 bases that match TRBD1. The CDR3 totals 14 residues. Germline CDR1 reads LNHDA; CDR2 reads SQIVND (reference sequence). With V trimmed by 10 bases and J by 4 bases, 8 bases remained unmatched.

The table lists this clone with a count of one. V usage is TRBV15 and J usage is TRBJ1-2; D gene uncertain. The V gene's germline CDR1 is LNHNV and CDR2 YYDKDF (reference sequence). V shed 0 bases and J shed 1 base, with 12 bases lying between them. The CDR3 runs 16 residues. For the CDR3, the DNA is TGTGCCACCAGCAGAGATCGGACGCATGATAACTATGGCTACACCTTC. It encodes CATSRDRTHDNYGYTF.

The CDR3, as DNA: TGTGCCAGCAGCAAAGAGAGGCTGCCCCCCGGAAACATTCAGTACTTC. Its translation is CASSKERLPPGNIQYF. The chain links TRBV21-1 to TRBJ2-4; TRBD2 is taken as the D call from the table, unchecked against the DNA. TRBV21-1 is marked as a pseudogene. There are 16 residues in the CDR3.

The chain couples TRBV7-2 to TRBJ2-3; 9 nucleotides agree with TRBD2. The CDR3 extends over 16 amino acids. V gave up 7 bases and J gave up 6 bases; unmatched junction bases: 14. The germline V gene has CDR1 SGHTA and CDR2 FQGNSA. The CDR3 loop reads CASTLVSGSPSDTQYF. In nucleotides, the CDR3 is TGTGCCAGCACTCTAGTTAGCGGGAGCCCCAGTGATACGCAGTATTTT.

The chain employs TRBV12-5 and TRBJ2-7; 7 nucleotides line up with TRBD1. The CDR3 contains 15 residues. Germline CDR1 is LGHNT and CDR2 is FRNRAP. The V gene end was trimmed by 7 bases and the J gene end by 2 bases; junction bases not matched to a gene: 11. The CDR3 sequence is CASAQSPGQPYEQYF. CDR3 nucleotide sequence: TGTGCTAGTGCCCAATCGCCGGGACAGCCCTACGAGCAGTACTTC. The whole variable domain, filled in from reference TRBV12-5 and TRBJ2-7, reads DARVTQTPRHKVTEMGQEVTMRCQPILGHNTVFWYRQTMMQGLELLAYFRNRAPLDDSGMPKDRFSAEMPDATLATLKIQPSEPRDSAVYFCASAQSPGQPYEQYFGPGTRLTVT.

The V gene is TRBV18, the J gene TRBJ2-7, with 9 bases fitting TRBD1. The ends lost 4 bases at V and 6 bases at J; junction bases unmatched: 16. From germline, CDR1 is KGHSH and CDR2 LQKENI. The CDR3 contains 17 residues. CDR3 protein: CASSLYSAGQGSAEQYF. CDR3 nucleotide sequence: TGTGCCAGCTCACTCTACTCTGCGGGACAGGGTTCAGCCGAGCAGTACTTC.

This rearrangement joins TRBV10-3 to TRBJ2-1; D may be TRBD2 (6 bases). V dropped 4 bases and J dropped 5 bases, with 15 bases sitting between them. The length of the CDR3 is 15 residues. Germline lookup yields CDR1 ENHRY and CDR2 SYGVKD. CDR3 sequence reads: CAISVLLAGNNEQFF. The CDR3 DNA sequence: TGTGCCATCAGTGTGCTACTAGCCGGAAACAATGAGCAGTTCTTC.

The chain combines TRBV29-1 with TRBJ2-1, with D tentatively TRBD1 (5 bases). The CDR3 contains 14 residues. Germline V gene sequence: CDR1 SQVTM, CDR2 ANQGSEA. Trimming pared 7 bases from V and 3 bases from J, leaving 16 bases between. This CDR3 is CSAAGPQFYNEQFF. The CDR3, as DNA: TGCAGCGCAGCAGGGCCCCAGTTCTACAATGAGCAGTTCTTC.

CDR3 region: CASSVEGGSTGELFF. In nucleotides, the CDR3 is TGTGCCAGCAGCGTAGAAGGGGGGAGTACCGGGGAGCTGTTTTTT. This chain uses TRBV9 with TRBJ2-2; D may match TRBD1 or TRBD2 (6 bases each). This CDR3 is 15 amino acids long. In germline, CDR1 is SGDLS, CDR2 YYNGEE. V lost 0 bases and J lost 5, with 11 bases in between. The full variable domain, rest sourced from reference TRBV9 and TRBJ2-2, is DSGVTQTPKHLITATGQRVTLRCSPRSGDLSVYWYQQSLDQGLQFLIQYYNGEERAKGNILERFSAQQFPDLHSELNLSSLELGDSALYFCASSVEGGSTGELFFGEGSRLTVL.

The chain carries TRBV19 and TRBJ2-7; TRBD2 matches 13 bases. Trimming at V came to 7 bases and at J to 2 bases, leaving 5 bases not matched to a gene. This CDR3 contains 15 residues. The germline V gene encodes CDR1 LNHDA and CDR2 SQIVND (reference sequence). The CDR3 spells CASTPTSGGTYEQYF. CDR3 DNA: TGTGCCAGTACCCCGACTAGCGGGGGGACCTACGAGCAGTACTTC.

This clone is large. The chain couples TRBV5-6 to TRBJ1-3, with D possibly matching TRBD1 (5 bases). Germline CDR1 is SGHDT and CDR2 is YYEEEE. V was trimmed by 6 bases and J by 2 bases, leaving 12 bases between them. This CDR3 contains 14 residues. CDR3 protein: CASNEGPPGNTIYF. In DNA form, the CDR3 reads TGTGCCAGCAACGAGGGGCCCCCTGGAAACACCATATATTTT.

This clone was detected a few times. The J gene is TRBJ1-5, the V gene TRBV10-3, with D unclear. The CDR3 totals 13 residues. Germline CDR1 and CDR2: ENHRY and SYGVKD. V was cut by 2 bases and J by 9 bases, with 11 bases left in between. The CDR3 nucleotides are TGTGCCATCAGTGAGGGGCAAGCTCGGCCCCAGCATTTT. Amino acid sequence: CAISEGQARPQHF.

This clone appeared a few times. The chain joins TRBV4-1 to TRBJ1-5; tentative D call: TRBD1 (5 bases). V dropped 4 bases and J dropped 3 bases, with 13 bases sitting between them. The CDR3 runs to 15 residues. CDR1 MGHRA and CDR2 YSYEKL come from the germline V gene. As DNA, the CDR3 is TGCGCCAGCAGCCGGTTAGGGGCAGACAATCAGCCCCAGCATTTT. Its translation: CASSRLGADNQPQHF.

The chain combines TRBV5-6 with TRBJ2-3; TRBD2 matches at 10 bases. Germline V gene data show CDR1 as SGHDT and CDR2 as YYEEEE. J was trimmed by 1 base and V by 4 bases; bases with no gene match: 3. The CDR3 has 15 residues. The CDR3, as DNA: TGTGCCAGCAGCGCCGGGACTAGCGGCACAGATACGCAGTATTTT. Protein: CASSAGTSGTDTQYF.

V usage is TRBV27 and J usage is TRBJ2-2; D remains unclear. Germline CDR1 MNHEY, CDR2 SMNVEV (reference sequence). Trimming cost V 3 bases and J 3 bases, with 8 bases left between them. This CDR3 comprises 14 residues. The CDR3 DNA reads as TGTGCCAGCAGTTTCTCCCGTGACACCGGGGAGCTGTTTTTT. Translating it yields CASSFSRDTGELFF.

The V call is TRBV2, the J call TRBJ2-1; D tentatively fits TRBD1 or TRBD2 (6 bases each). The V and J ends lost 11 bases and 9 bases respectively, with 17 bases between them. The CDR3 has 12 residues. Germline V gene lookup returns CDR1 SNHLY and CDR2 FYNNEI. CDR3 nucleotide sequence: TGTGCCTGCGGGACATGGCTTGGTGAGCAGTTCTTC. Its translation: CACGTWLGEQFF. The full variable domain, in which reference TRBV2 and TRBJ2-1 provide the parts outside the CDR3, is EPEVTQTPSHQVTQMGQEVILRCVPISNHLYFYWYRQILGQKVEFLVSFYNNEISEKSEIFDDQFSVERPDGSNFTLKIRSTKLEDSAMYFCACGTWLGEQFFGPGTRLTVL.

The CDR3 sequence is CASSFAGTSGYEQYF. DNA for the CDR3: TGTGCCAGCAGCTTTGCCGGGACTAGCGGTTACGAGCAGTACTTC. The rearrangement links TRBV7-8 to TRBJ2-7; 11 bases fit TRBD2. CDR3 length equals 15 residues. Germline CDR1 is SGHVS and CDR2 is FQNEAQ. V lost 3 bases to trimming and J lost 4 bases; unmatched junction nucleotides: 5.

The chain is built from TRBV4-3 and TRBJ2-7, with D unresolved. The CDR3 has 14 residues. CDR1 and CDR2 from the germline V gene are LGHNA and YSLEER. V gave up 0 bases and J gave up 2 bases, with 8 bases separating them. The CDR3 loop reads CASSQDPGPYEQYF. DNA of the CDR3: TGCGCCAGCAGCCAAGACCCGGGCCCCTACGAGCAGTACTTC.

The V call is TRBV7-2, the J call TRBJ2-7, with a tentative D call TRBD1 (5 bases). The CDR3 loop spans 15 amino acids. Germline assignment: CDR1 SGHTA and CDR2 FQGNSA. V lost 3 bases, J lost 4 bases, and 16 bases lay in between. The CDR3: CASSLGRAASYEQYF. The CDR3 DNA reads TGTGCCAGCAGCTTGGGCAGGGCCGCATCTTACGAGCAGTACTTC.

The chain couples TRBV11-3 to TRBJ2-7; 10 positions agree with TRBD1. Germline-derived CDR1 and CDR2 are SGHNT and YENEEA. Trimming took 0 bases from V and 6 from J; bases not matched to a gene: 5. This CDR3 region has 15 residues. CDR3 sequence: CASSLDGTGDGEQYF. CDR3 in DNA: TGTGCCAGCAGCTTAGACGGGACAGGGGACGGCGAGCAGTACTTC.